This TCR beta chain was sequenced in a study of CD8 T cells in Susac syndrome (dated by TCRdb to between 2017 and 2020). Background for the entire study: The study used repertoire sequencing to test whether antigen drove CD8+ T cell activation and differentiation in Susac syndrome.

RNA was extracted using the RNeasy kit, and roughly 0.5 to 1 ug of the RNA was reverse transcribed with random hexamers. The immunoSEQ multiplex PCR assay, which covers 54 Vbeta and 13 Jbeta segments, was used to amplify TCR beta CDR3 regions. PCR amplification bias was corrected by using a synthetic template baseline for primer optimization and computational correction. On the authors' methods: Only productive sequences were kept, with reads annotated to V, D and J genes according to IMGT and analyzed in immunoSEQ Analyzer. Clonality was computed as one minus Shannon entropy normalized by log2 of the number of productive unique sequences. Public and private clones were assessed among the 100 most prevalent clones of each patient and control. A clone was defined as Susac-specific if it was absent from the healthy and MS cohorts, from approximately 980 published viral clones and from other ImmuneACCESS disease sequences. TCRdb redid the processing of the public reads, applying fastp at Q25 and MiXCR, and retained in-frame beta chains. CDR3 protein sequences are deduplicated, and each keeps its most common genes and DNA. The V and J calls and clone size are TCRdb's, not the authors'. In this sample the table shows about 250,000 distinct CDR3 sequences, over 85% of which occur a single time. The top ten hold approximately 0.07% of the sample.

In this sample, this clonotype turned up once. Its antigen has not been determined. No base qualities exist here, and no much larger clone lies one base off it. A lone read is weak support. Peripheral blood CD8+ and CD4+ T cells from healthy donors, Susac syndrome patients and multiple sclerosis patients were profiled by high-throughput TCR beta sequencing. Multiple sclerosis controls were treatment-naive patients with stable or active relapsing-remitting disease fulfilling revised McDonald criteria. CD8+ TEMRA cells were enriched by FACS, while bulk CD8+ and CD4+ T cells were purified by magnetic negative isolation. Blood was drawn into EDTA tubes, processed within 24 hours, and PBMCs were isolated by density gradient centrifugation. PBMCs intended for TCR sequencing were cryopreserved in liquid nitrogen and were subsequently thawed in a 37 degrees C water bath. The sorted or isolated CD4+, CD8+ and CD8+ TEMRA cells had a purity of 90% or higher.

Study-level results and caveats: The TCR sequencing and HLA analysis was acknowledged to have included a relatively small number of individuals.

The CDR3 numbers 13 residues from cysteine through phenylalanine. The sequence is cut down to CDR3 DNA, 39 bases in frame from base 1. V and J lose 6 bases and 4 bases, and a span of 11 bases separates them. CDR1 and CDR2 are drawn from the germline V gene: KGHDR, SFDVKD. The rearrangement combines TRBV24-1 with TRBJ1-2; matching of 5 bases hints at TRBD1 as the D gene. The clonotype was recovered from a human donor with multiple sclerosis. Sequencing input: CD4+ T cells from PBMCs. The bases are TGTGCCACCAGTTCGGGGCCGCTCTATGGCTACACCTTC. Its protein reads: CATSSGPLYGYTF.